Each of the 7 T cell receptor beta chains below was sequenced from the same sample in a study of blood T cell repertoires in COVID-19. Profiled with immunoSEQ multiplex PCR; TCRdb holds only in-frame clones, not every one. In the table there are 150,000 to 200,000 clones, 85% of which are singletons. The source material was peripheral blood. These receptors were collected from a human donor with acute or convalescent COVID-19. The donor label of this sample is uncertain.

This chain links TRBV4-3 with TRBJ1-4; 8 bases line up with TRBD1. The length of the CDR3 is 16 residues. Unmatched junction bases numbered 12, after V lost 4 bases and J lost 8 bases. The germline CDR1 and CDR2 sequences are LGHNA and YSLEER. The CDR3 is CASSPLTGGLGEKLFF. CDR3 coding DNA: TGCGCCAGCAGCCCCCTCACAGGGGGACTTGGAGAAAAACTGTTTTTT.

The chain combines TRBV19 with TRBJ1-4; 7 bases fit TRBD1. Germline CDR1 reads LNHDA; CDR2 reads SQIVND (reference sequence). With V trimmed by 6 bases and J by 0 bases, 22 bases remained unmatched. The CDR3 is 21 amino acids. This CDR3 reads CASSLQPRRRQGISTNEKLFF. DNA of the CDR3: TGTGCCAGTAGCCTTCAGCCCCGAAGACGACAGGGAATTTCAACTAATGAAAAACTGTTTTTT.

The V call is TRBV7-2, the J call TRBJ1-4; 8 nucleotides agree with TRBD1. V dropped 8 bases and J dropped 3; count of bases not matched to a gene: 5. The length of the CDR3 is 14 residues. CDR1 is SGHTA and CDR2 is FQGNSA in the germline V gene. CDR3 sequence reads: CASGQGRSNEKLFF. CDR3 sequence (DNA): TGTGCCAGCGGACAGGGAAGGTCTAATGAAAAACTGTTTTTT.

The V call is TRBV19, the J call TRBJ1-4; 9 bases fit TRBD1. The V segment lost 10 bases and the J segment 7 bases; nucleotides outside the gene matches: 7. This CDR3 is built from 13 residues. Germline V gene data show CDR1 as LNHDA and CDR2 as SQIVND (reference sequence). The DNA for the CDR3 is TGTGCCACGCAAGACAGGGGGAGTGAAAAACTGTTTTTT. Encoded protein: CATQDRGSEKLFF.

The J gene is TRBJ1-5, the V gene TRBV11-2; TRBD1 agrees at 10 bases. CDR1 and CDR2 from the germline V gene are SGHAT and FQNNGV. Germline trimming cut 5 bases from V and 0 bases from J; bases unmatched to any gene: 10. The CDR3 is 18 amino acids. CDR3 protein: CASSPRQGAGDSNQPQHF. The CDR3 nucleotides are TGTGCCAGCAGCCCTCGACAGGGGGCGGGTGATAGCAATCAGCCCCAGCATTTT. The complete variable domain, with remaining parts taken from reference TRBV11-2 and TRBJ1-5, reads EAGVAQSPRYKIIEKRQSVAFWCNPISGHATLYWYQQILGQGPKLLIQFQNNGVVDDSQLPKDRFSAERLKGVDSTLKIQPAKLEDSAVYLCASSPRQGAGDSNQPQHFGDGTRLSIL.

This sequence joins TRBV7-6 and TRBJ2-1, with D tentatively TRBD2 (7 bases). Trimming left V 6 bases short and J 0 bases short, with 18 bases between. Germline CDR1 reads SGHVS; CDR2 reads FNYEAQ. The CDR3 is 17 residues long. The CDR3 reads CASSLMGGAASYNEQFF. CDR3 in DNA: TGTGCCAGCAGTCTTATGGGGGGGGCTGCCTCCTACAATGAGCAGTTCTTC.

This clone showed up just once. The chain recombines TRBV19 with TRBJ1-5; D is uncertain. Trimming stripped 4 bases from V and 7 bases from J, with 14 bases between. Germline V gene sequence: CDR1 LNHDA, CDR2 SQIVND (reference sequence). This CDR3 region has 14 residues. The CDR3 protein is CASSREGSGQPQHF. Written as DNA, the CDR3 is TGTGCCAGTAGTAGGGAGGGAAGCGGACAGCCCCAGCATTTT.